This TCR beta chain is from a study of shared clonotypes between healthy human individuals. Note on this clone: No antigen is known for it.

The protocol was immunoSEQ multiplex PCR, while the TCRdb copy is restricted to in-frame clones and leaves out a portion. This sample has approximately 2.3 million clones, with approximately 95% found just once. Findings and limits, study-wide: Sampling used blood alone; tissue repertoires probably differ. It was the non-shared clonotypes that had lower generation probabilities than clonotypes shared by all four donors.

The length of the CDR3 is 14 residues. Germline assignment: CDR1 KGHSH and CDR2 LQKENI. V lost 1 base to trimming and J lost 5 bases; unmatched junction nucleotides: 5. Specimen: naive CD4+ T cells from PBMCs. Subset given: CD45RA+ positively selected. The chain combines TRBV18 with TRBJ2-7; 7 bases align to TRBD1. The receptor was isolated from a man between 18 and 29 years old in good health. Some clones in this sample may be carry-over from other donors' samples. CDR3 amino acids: CASSPLQGVNEQYF. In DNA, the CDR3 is TGTGCCAGCTCACCACTCCAGGGGGTGAACGAGCAGTACTTC.